This T cell receptor (beta chain) was captured by sequencing in a study of T cell clonotyping in hematopoietic cell transplantation. The data were produced by immunoSEQ multiplex PCR, yet TCRdb's version contains in-frame clones alone and is incomplete. The profile shows 5,000 to 6,500 clones, roughly 80% of them singletons. CDR1 is SGHNT, CDR2 YYREEE, per germline (reference sequence). J was trimmed by 1 base and V by 0 bases; bases with no gene match: 1. CDR3 length: 15 amino acids. Overall study results and limits: Few recipient clonotypes overlapped donors; over 97% were de novo at given depth.

In regard to this clone: Antigen: not known.

This sequence joins TRBV5-4 and TRBJ2-3, with 8 bases lining up with TRBD1. Sample: peripheral blood mononuclear cells, taken 180 days after allogeneic stem cell transplant. The clonotype was recovered from a male patient aged 70 to 85 who had an allogeneic stem cell transplant from an unrelated donor, so T cells may come from the graft donor. Some clones in this sample may be carry-over from other donors' samples. The CDR3 bases are TGTGCCAGCAGCTTGGTGGGACAGGGCACAGATACGCAGTATTTT. It yields the protein CASSLVGQGTDTQYF. Drawing the rest from reference TRBV5-4 and TRBJ2-3, the complete variable domain is ETGVTQSPTHLIKTRGQQVTLRCSSQSGHNTVSWYQQALGQGPQFIFQYYREEENGRGNFPPRFSGLQFPNYSSELNVNALELDDSALYLCASSLVGQGTDTQYFGPGTRLTVL.